These 13 T cell receptor beta chains originate from one sample sequenced in a study of blood T cell repertoires in COVID-19. Sequencing used immunoSEQ multiplex PCR; TCRdb keeps in-frame clones, though not all of them. The data hold about 160,000 clones, with about four fifths observed a single time. The sequencing sample was made of peripheral blood. These receptors were collected from a woman aged 60-75 years with COVID-19, enrolled during active disease.

This chain's CDR3 is CASSRDSTNTGELFF. CDR3 nucleotides: TGTGCCAGCAGCCGGGACTCGACGAACACCGGGGAGCTGTTTTTT. This chain uses TRBV7-8 with TRBJ2-2, with D perhaps matching TRBD2 (6 bases). Trimming pared 5 bases from V and 0 bases from J, leaving 10 bases between. The CDR3 has 15 amino acids. Germline CDR1 SGHVS, CDR2 FQNEAQ.

This chain links TRBV5-1 with TRBJ1-4, with TRBD1 identical over 7 bases. This CDR3 is 14 amino acids long. Per germline, CDR1 SGHRS and CDR2 YFSETQ. Germline trimming cut 5 bases from V and 4 bases from J; bases unmatched to any gene: 5. The CDR3 nucleotides are TGCGCCAGCAGACAGGGGCCAGTTAATGAAAAACTGTTTTTT. It codes for CASRQGPVNEKLFF.

The chain links TRBV7-2 to TRBJ2-3, with D possibly TRBD2 on 6 matching bases. This CDR3 region has 17 residues. Germline V gives CDR1 SGHTA, CDR2 FQGNSA. V was clipped by 1 base and J by 6 bases, with 20 bases between them. CDR3 bases: TGTGCCAGCAGCTTAGAGGGCCGGGACTCGAGAATGGATACGCAGTATTTT. The encoded protein is CASSLEGRDSRMDTQYF.

This sequence joins TRBV27 and TRBJ2-1, with D maybe TRBD2 (6 bases). The germline CDR1 and CDR2 sequences are MNHEY and SMNVEV (reference sequence). The CDR3 is 15 residues long. Deletions cut 5 bases from V and 8 bases from J, with 19 bases between. This chain's CDR3 is CASSIRLGGYYEQFF. In nucleotides, the CDR3 is TGTGCCAGCAGTATAAGACTAGGCGGTTATTATGAGCAGTTCTTC.

V gene TRBV6-5 combines with J gene TRBJ2-7; 7 positions match TRBD1. V was pared by 6 bases and J by 4 bases, with 9 bases of the junction left unmatched. This CDR3 has 14 amino acids. Germline loops: CDR1 MNHEY, CDR2 SVGAGI. The CDR3 bases are TGTGCCAGCAGCCTCACCCTCAGGGGGTACGAGCAGTACGTC. It translates to CASSLTLRGYEQYV.

V and J are TRBV7-8 and TRBJ2-5; D unresolved. V lost 2 bases and J 4 bases, leaving 8 bases between the germline ends. Germline V lookup: CDR1 SGHVS, CDR2 FQNEAQ. This CDR3 is 13 amino acids long. CDR3 sequence reads: CASSLQVRETQYF. DNA of the CDR3: TGTGCCAGCAGCTTACAGGTTCGAGAGACCCAGTACTTC.

On this clone: Other nucleotide sequences from this sample produce the same CDR3. The chain links TRBV28 to TRBJ2-7, with TRBD1 as a possible D gene (5 bases). Trimming removed 5 bases from V and 0 bases from J, with 8 bases in between. CDR1 is MDHEN, CDR2 SYDVKM, per germline. This CDR3 has 13 amino acids. CDR3 sequence (DNA): TGTGCCAGCAGTATCGACAGCTCCTACGAGCAGTACGTC. Amino acid sequence: CASSIDSSYEQYV.

J is TRBJ2-5 and V is TRBV4-2, with 14 bases lining up with TRBD2. With 2 bases clipped from V and 5 bases from J, the junction kept 7 bases outside the gene matches. The CDR3 extends over 17 amino acids. Germline V CDR1 and CDR2: LGHNA, YNFKEQ. DNA for the CDR3: TGTGCCAGCAGCCAATGGGGGACTAGCGGGAGTGAGGAGACCCAGTACTTC. Its translation: CASSQWGTSGSEETQYF.

CDR3 amino acids: CASRPDRGTYNSPLHF. The CDR3, as DNA: TGTGCCAGCAGACCGGACAGGGGCACCTATAATTCACCCCTCCACTTT. J is TRBJ1-6 and V is TRBV2, with TRBD1 matching over 9 bases. Per the germline V gene, CDR1 is SNHLY and CDR2 is FYNNEI. The trim removed 6 bases at V and 2 bases at J, leaving 5 bases unmatched. This CDR3 is built from 16 residues. The full variable domain, its missing parts supplied by reference TRBV2 and TRBJ1-6, is EPEVTQTPSHQVTQMGQEVILRCVPISNHLYFYWYRQILGQKVEFLVSFYNNEISEKSEIFDDQFSVERPDGSNFTLKIRSTKLEDSAMYFCASRPDRGTYNSPLHFGNGTRLTVT.

V is TRBV11-1 and J is TRBJ2-3, with a weak D call TRBD2 (6 bases). CDR1 is SGHAT, CDR2 FQDESV, per germline (reference sequence). The CDR3 runs 14 residues. The V end was cut by 5 bases, the J end by 2 bases, with 11 bases between. CDR3 protein: CASSGGYFTDTQYF. The CDR3 DNA reads TGTGCCAGCAGCGGGGGGTACTTCACAGATACGCAGTATTTT. Combining the CDR3 with reference TRBV11-1 and TRBJ2-3 gives the whole variable domain EAEVAQSPRYKITEKSQAVAFWCDPISGHATLYWYRQILGQGPELLVQFQDESVVDDSQLPKDRFSAERLKGVDSTLKIQPAELGDSAMYLCASSGGYFTDTQYFGPGTRLTVL.

This chain connects TRBV5-6 to TRBJ2-2, with 8 nucleotides matching TRBD1. The CDR3 runs to 16 residues. The V gene's germline CDR1 is SGHDT and CDR2 YYEEEE. The V segment lost 1 base and the J segment 4 bases; nucleotides outside the gene matches: 6. CDR3 residues: CASSLSDRGVTGELFF. For the CDR3, the DNA is TGTGCCAGCAGCTTGTCCGACAGGGGAGTCACCGGGGAGCTGTTTTTT.

This clone was found many times. The chain's CDR3 is CASRRAASEQYF. DNA for the CDR3: TGTGCCAGCAGAAGAGCCGCGTCCGAGCAGTACTTC. The chain couples TRBV27 to TRBJ2-7; D call uncertain. Trimming cost V 6 bases and J 6 bases, with 12 bases left between them. Germline loops: CDR1 MNHEY, CDR2 SMNVEV (reference sequence). The CDR3 is made up of 12 amino acids.

The gene calls are TRBV21-1 and TRBJ2-7; TRBD2 was called by the table and not checked on the DNA. TRBV21-1 is termed a pseudogene. This CDR3 contains 16 residues. The CDR3 nucleotides read TGTGCCAGCAGCAATCCCTTACATAGCGGGGAGTTCGAGCAGTACGTC. It codes for CASSNPLHSGEFEQYV.